The T cell receptor beta chain described here comes from a study of somatic mutations in cytotoxic T cells in rheumatoid arthritis. Overall study findings and caveats: Antigenic targets recognized by the expanded CD8+ clones remained undetermined.

Original handling: Published virus-specific TCRB sequences found rare matches among patient CD8+ clones larger than 1%. Assay: immunoSEQ multiplex PCR; the TCRdb copy retains only in-frame clones and omits some. Clone size and the V and J calls come from that table; the DNA yielded D and trimming. The data show 20,000 to 25,000 clones, just under 80% seen once. About this clone itself: The target antigen is unknown.

V was clipped by 3 bases and J by 1 base; unmatched bases: 4. The CDR3 runs 15 residues. CDR1 MNHNS and CDR2 SASEGT come from the germline V gene. Sequencing was carried out using CD8+ T cells sorted from blood. This TCR came from an adult with rheumatoid arthritis. The J gene is TRBJ2-7, the V gene TRBV6-1; the match to TRBD1 covers 9 bases. The CDR3 sequence: CASSEMTGGSYEQYF. The CDR3 DNA reads as TGTGCCAGCAGTGAGATGACAGGGGGTTCCTACGAGCAGTACTTC.